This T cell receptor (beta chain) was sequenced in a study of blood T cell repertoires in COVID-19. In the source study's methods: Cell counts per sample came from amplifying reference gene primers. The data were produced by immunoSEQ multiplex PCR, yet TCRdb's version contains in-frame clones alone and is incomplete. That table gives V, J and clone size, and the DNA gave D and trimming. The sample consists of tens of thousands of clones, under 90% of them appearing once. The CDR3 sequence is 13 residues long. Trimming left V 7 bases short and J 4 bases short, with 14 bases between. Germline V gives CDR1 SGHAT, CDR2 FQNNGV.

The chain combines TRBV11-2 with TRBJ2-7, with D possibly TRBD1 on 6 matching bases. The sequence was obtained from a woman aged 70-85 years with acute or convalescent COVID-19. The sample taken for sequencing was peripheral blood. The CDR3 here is CASNLGQTYEQYF. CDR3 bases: TGTGCCAGCAACCTCGGACAGACTTACGAGCAGTACTTC.